This T cell receptor beta chain was sequenced during a study of blood T cell repertoires in COVID-19. Study summary: Donors in the United States, Italy and Spain gave samples during acute or convalescent COVID-19. Sources were T cells, B-cell-depleted T cells, or PBMCs; the material itself was cDNA or gDNA.

This clone was counted once. In the original workflow: Reference gene primer amplification gave estimated nucleated cell counts. Here immunoSEQ multiplex PCR was the method, and the copy in TCRdb shows in-frame clones only, minus some. Clonal size and the V and J genes are those of that table, whereas D and trimming came from the DNA. The sample records tens of thousands of clones, 70% to 80% being singletons. The ends were cut back, 0 bases at V and 3 bases at J, with 11 bases in the middle. Looked up from germline, CDR1 is ENHRY and CDR2 is SYGVKD. The CDR3 has 15 residues. The clonotype originates from a woman at least 80 years old with acute or convalescent COVID-19. The sample was peripheral blood. The chain carries TRBV10-3 and TRBJ1-1, with a possible D match to TRBD1 (5 bases). CDR3 sequence reads: CAISESTVWDTEAFF. The CDR3 DNA sequence: TGTGCCATCAGTGAGTCGACAGTCTGGGACACTGAAGCTTTCTTT.